This T cell receptor (beta chain) was sequenced for a study of blood T cell repertoires in COVID-19. Turning to the study itself: Samples of COVID-19 (acute and convalescent) were obtained from the United States, Italy and Spain.

Germline CDR1 reads LGHDT; CDR2 reads YNNKEL (reference sequence). This CDR3 comprises 19 residues. The J segment lost 4 bases and the V segment lost 3 bases, leaving 16 bases of the junction unmatched. Profiled with immunoSEQ multiplex PCR; TCRdb holds only in-frame clones, not every one. The table includes under 250,000 clones, around four fifths detected once. The origin of this receptor is a woman aged 60-70 years with active or convalescent COVID-19. Sequences were obtained from peripheral blood. The chain employs TRBV3-1 (or the pseudogene TRBV3-2) and TRBJ2-2; TRBD2 aligns across 8 bases. As DNA, the CDR3 is TGTGCCAGCAGCCACCGAGGGGGGACTAGAAAAGGAGTCACCGGGGAGCTGTTTTTT. Translating it yields CASSHRGGTRKGVTGELFF.